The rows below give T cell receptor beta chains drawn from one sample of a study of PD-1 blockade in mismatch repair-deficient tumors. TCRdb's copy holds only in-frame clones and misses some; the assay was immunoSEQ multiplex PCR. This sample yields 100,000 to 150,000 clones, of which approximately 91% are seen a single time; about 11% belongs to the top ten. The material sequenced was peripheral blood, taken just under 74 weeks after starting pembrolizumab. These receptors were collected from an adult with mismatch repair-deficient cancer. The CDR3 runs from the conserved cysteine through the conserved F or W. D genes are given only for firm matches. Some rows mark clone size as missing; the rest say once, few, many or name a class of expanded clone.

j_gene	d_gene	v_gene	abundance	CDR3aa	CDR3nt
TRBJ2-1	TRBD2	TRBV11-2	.	CASSLILADFYNEQFF	TGTGCCAGCAGCTTAATACTAGCGGACTTCTACAATGAGCAGTTCTTC
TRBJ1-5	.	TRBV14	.	CASSIGTNQPQHF	TGTGCCAGCAGTATCGGGACCAATCAGCCCCAGCATTTT
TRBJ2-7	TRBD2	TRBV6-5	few	CASSYDGTSGSYEQYF	TGTGCCAGCAGTTACGACGGGACTAGCGGCTCCTACGAGCAGTACTTC
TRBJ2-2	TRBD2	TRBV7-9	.	CASSLGLAQNTGELFF	TGTGCCAGCAGCTTGGGACTAGCCCAGAACACCGGGGAGCTGTTTTTT
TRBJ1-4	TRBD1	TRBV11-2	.	CASSPRQGWEKLFF	TGTGCCAGCAGCCCCCGACAGGGCTGGGAAAAACTGTTTTTT
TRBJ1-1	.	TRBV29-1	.	CSVPYSTEAFF	TGCAGCGTTCCCTACTCCACTGAAGCTTTCTTT
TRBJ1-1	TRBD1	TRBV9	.	CASSGPRQGGRRNTEAFF	TGTGCCAGCAGCGGACCAAGACAGGGAGGACGGCGAAACACTGAAGCTTTCTTT
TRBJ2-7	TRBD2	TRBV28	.	CASSQAMGGFSYEQYF	TGTGCCAGCAGCCAAGCGATGGGGGGGTTTTCCTACGAGCAGTACTTC
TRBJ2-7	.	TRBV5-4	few	CASSLYYEQYF	TGTGCCAGCAGCTTGTATTACGAGCAGTACTTC
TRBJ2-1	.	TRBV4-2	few	CASSQSLVASNYNEQFF	TGTGCCAGCAGCCAAAGTTTAGTAGCGTCTAACTACAATGAGCAGTTCTTC
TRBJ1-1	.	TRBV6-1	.	CASSTRGYEAFF	TGTGCCAGCAGTACCAGGGGTTATGAAGCTTTCTTT
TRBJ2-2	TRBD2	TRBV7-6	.	CASSPQTSANTGELFF	TGTGCCAGCAGCCCTCAGACTAGCGCGAACACCGGGGAGCTGTTTTTT
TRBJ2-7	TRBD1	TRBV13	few	CASSHAGTGPYEQYF	TGTGCCAGCAGCCACGCCGGGACAGGTCCCTACGAGCAGTACTTC
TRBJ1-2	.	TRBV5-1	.	CASSLGDNYGYTF	TGCGCCAGCAGCTTGGGGGATAACTATGGCTACACCTTC
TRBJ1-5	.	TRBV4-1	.	CASSRLMGGNQPQHF	TGCGCCAGCAGCCGGCTTATGGGGGGGAATCAGCCCCAGCATTTT
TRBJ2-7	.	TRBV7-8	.	CASSVTYEQYF	TGTGCCAGCAGCGTAACCTACGAGCAGTACTTC
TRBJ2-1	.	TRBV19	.	CASSSVGDLYNEQFF	TGTGCCAGTAGCTCGGTCGGAGACTTGTACAATGAGCAGTTCTTC
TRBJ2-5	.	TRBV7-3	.	CASSLSREETQYF	TGTGCCAGCAGCTTAAGCAGGGAAGAGACCCAGTACTTC
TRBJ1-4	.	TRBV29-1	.	CSAGGLESVDEKLFF	TGCAGCGCTGGTGGTCTGGAATCGGTCGATGAAAAACTGTTTTTT
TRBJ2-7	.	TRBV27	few	CASILPYEQYF	TGTGCCAGCATCCTCCCCTACGAGCAGTACTTC
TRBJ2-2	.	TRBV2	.	CASSDVRGSGELFF	TGTGCCAGCAGTGATGTAAGGGGTTCCGGGGAGCTGTTTTTT
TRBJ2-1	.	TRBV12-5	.	CASAPPRGASYNEQFF	TGTGCTAGTGCCCCCCCCCGCGGAGCGTCATACAATGAGCAGTTCTTC
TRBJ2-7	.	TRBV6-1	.	CASSEVGSYEQYF	TGTGCCAGCAGTGAAGTGGGCTCCTACGAGCAGTACTTC
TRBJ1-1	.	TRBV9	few	CASSVVAEPENTEAFF	TGTGCCAGCAGCGTAGTTGCGGAACCGGAGAACACTGAAGCTTTCTTT
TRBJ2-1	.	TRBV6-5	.	CASSYYKTGGNNEQFF	TGTGCCAGCAGTTATTACAAGACGGGCGGTAACAATGAGCAGTTCTTC
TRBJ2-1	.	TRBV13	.	CASSEGNQNEQFF	TGTGCCAGCAGTGAAGGGAATCAGAATGAGCAGTTCTTC
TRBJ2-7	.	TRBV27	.	CASSPTVEDEQYF	TGTGCCAGCAGTCCGACCGTAGAGGACGAGCAGTACTTC
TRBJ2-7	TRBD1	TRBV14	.	CASSLRDSWHEQYF	TGTGCCAGCAGCCTCCGGGACAGTTGGCACGAGCAGTACTTC
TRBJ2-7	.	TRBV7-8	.	CASSLSYFAEQYF	TGTGCCAGCAGCTTGTCCTACTTTGCCGAGCAGTACTTC
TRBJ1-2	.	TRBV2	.	CASSPTRHITNYGYTF	TGTGCCAGCAGCCCCACCCGGCATATTACTAACTATGGCTACACCTTC
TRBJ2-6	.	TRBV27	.	CASSLSSTGANVLTF	TGTGCCAGCAGTTTATCATCGACGGGGGCCAACGTCCTGACTTTC
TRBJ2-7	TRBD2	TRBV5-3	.	CARSLAGTHEASGRSSYEQYF	TGTGCCAGAAGCTTGGCCGGCACCCATGAGGCTAGCGGGAGGAGCTCCTACGAGCAGTACTTC
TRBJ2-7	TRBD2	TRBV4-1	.	CASSQDWRETYEQYF	TGCGCCAGCAGCCAAGATTGGCGGGAGACCTACGAGCAGTACTTC
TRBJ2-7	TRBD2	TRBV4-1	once	CASSQDGGDEQYF	TGCGCCAGCAGCCAAGATGGGGGGGACGAGCAGTACTTC
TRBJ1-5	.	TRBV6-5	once	CASSGSTSNQPQHF	TGTGCCAGCTCGGGCTCAACTAGCAATCAGCCCCAGCATTTT
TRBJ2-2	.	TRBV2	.	CASSERGTGELFF	TGTGCCAGCAGTGAACGGGGCACCGGGGAGCTGTTTTTT
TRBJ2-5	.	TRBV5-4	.	CASSRIRDPPGAQYF	TGTGCCAGCAGTCGAATTAGGGATCCCCCAGGGGCCCAGTACTTC
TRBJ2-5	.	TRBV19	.	CASSTGPKVGETQYF	TGTGCCAGTAGCACGGGACCGAAGGTGGGAGAGACCCAGTACTTC
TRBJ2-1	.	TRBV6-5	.	CASSYEDEQFF	TGTGCCAGCAGTTACGAGGATGAGCAGTTCTTC
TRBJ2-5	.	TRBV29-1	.	CSGWTAQETQYF	TGCAGCGGATGGACAGCCCAAGAGACCCAGTACTTC
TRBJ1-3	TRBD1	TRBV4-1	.	CASSLGQEGNTIYF	TGCGCCAGCAGCCTAGGACAGGAAGGAAACACCATATATTTT
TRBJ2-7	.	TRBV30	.	CAWSDSYEQYF	TGTGCCTGGAGTGACAGCTACGAGCAGTACTTC
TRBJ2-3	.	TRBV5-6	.	CASSRRDFADTQYF	TGTGCCAGCAGCAGACGGGACTTTGCAGATACGCAGTATTTT
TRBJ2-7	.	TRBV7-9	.	CASSLVLGGVYEQYF	TGTGCCAGCAGCTTAGTGCTCGGAGGGGTCTACGAGCAGTACTTC
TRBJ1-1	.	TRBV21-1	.	CASSLEQGLNTEAFF	TGTGCCAGCAGTCTGGAGCAGGGCCTGAACACTGAAGCTTTCTTT
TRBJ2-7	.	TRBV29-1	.	CSVEFGDPSYEQYF	TGCAGCGTTGAATTCGGGGACCCGTCCTACGAGCAGTACTTC
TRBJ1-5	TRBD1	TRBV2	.	CASSVGQGGQPQHF	TGTGCCAGCAGTGTAGGGCAGGGGGGTCAGCCCCAGCATTTT
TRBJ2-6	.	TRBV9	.	CASSTSPTPFSGANVLTF	TGTGCCAGCTCCACTTCCCCAACCCCTTTTTCTGGGGCCAACGTCCTGACTTTC
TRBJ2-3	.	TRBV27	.	CASTSRGHFTDTQYF	TGTGCCAGCACCTCTCGGGGACACTTCACAGATACGCAGTATTTT
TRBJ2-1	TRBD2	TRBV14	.	CASSQVPGTSYNEQFF	TGTGCCAGCAGCCAAGTCCCCGGGACTAGCTACAATGAGCAGTTCTTC
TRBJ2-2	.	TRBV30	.	CAWSSGQDNTGELFF	TGTGCCTGGAGCTCCGGCCAGGATAACACCGGGGAGCTGTTTTTT
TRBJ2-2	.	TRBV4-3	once	CASSQDLSSLNTGELFF	TGCGCCAGCAGCCAAGATCTCTCTAGCCTAAACACCGGGGAGCTGTTTTTT